This passage covers 20 T cell receptor beta chains from one sample sequenced in a study of T-cell reconstitution after alpha-beta-depleted transplantation in children. Library preparation (for TCRbeta) was performed with unique molecular identifiers. TCRdb recomputed calls from the PCR reads with MiXCR, one row per CDR3 protein. The profile covers 170,000 or so distinct CDR3 sequences, with around 7% appearing a single time and 3% to 3.5% taken by the ten largest. The sequences come from PBMCs from the stem cell graft donor, collected from the stem cell graft. These receptors were collected from a human donor who donated a stem cell graft to a child with Wiskott-Aldrich syndrome.

This clonotype was observed a handful of times. The chain uses TRBV18 and TRBJ1-4, with D tentatively TRBD1 (5 bases). V was clipped by 3 bases and J by 8 bases, with 10 bases between them. The CDR3 extends over 13 amino acids. Germline V lookup: CDR1 KGHSH, CDR2 LQKENI. The DNA of the CDR3 is TGTGCCAGCTCACCGGGGGATTGGGAAAAACTGTTTTTT. Residues: CASSPGDWEKLFF.

As concerns this clonotype: With a much larger clone just one base away, this may be a read error. This chain uses TRBV2 with TRBJ2-7; D not certain. The CDR3 is made up of 19 amino acids. Trimming took 1 base from V and 2 from J, leaving 24 bases between them. The germline V gene encodes CDR1 SNHLY and CDR2 FYNNEI. The chain's CDR3 is CASSEERPGGRTHAYEQYF. In DNA, the CDR3 is TGTGCCAGCAGTGAAGAGAGGCCAGGTGGGCGAACCCATGCCTACGAGCAGTACTTC.

This clonotype was seen repeatedly, ten times or more. The genes are TRBV27 and TRBJ2-7; D gene ambiguous. The length of the CDR3 is 13 residues. Looked up from germline, CDR1 is MNHEY and CDR2 is SMNVEV (reference sequence). Between the trimmed V and J ends, which lost 5 bases and 3 bases, there was a span of 11 bases. This CDR3 is CASSPQWDYEQYF. The CDR3 DNA reads as TGTGCCAGCAGTCCCCAATGGGACTACGAGCAGTACTTC.

This clonotype has a count of ten or more. The chain employs TRBV5-1 and TRBJ1-2; 8 nucleotides agree with TRBD1. The CDR3 spans 15 residues. Germline CDR1 is SGHRS and CDR2 is YFSETQ. Germline trimming cut 0 bases from V and 2 bases from J; bases unmatched to any gene: 3. In DNA form, the CDR3 reads TGCGCCAGCAGCTTGGGCAGGGGGCTAAACTATGGCTACACCTTC. It is translated as CASSLGRGLNYGYTF.

This clonotype was picked up many times. V usage is TRBV27 and J usage is TRBJ2-1; the D is unclear. The ends were cut back, 3 bases at V and 6 bases at J, with 9 bases in the middle. This CDR3 has 13 residues. The germline gives CDR1 MNHEY, CDR2 SMNVEV (reference sequence). CDR3 sequence reads: CASSFFSTNEQFF. The CDR3 DNA reads as TGTGCCAGCAGTTTCTTTAGCACCAATGAGCAGTTCTTC.

This clonotype came up many times. The chain links TRBV20-1 to TRBJ1-4; 9 bases agree with TRBD1. There are 13 residues in the CDR3. Germline V gives CDR1 DFQATT, CDR2 SNEGSKA (reference sequence). The V gene end was trimmed by 6 bases and the J gene end by 8 bases; junction bases not matched to a gene: 7. The CDR3: CSATGQGFEKLFF. The DNA of the CDR3 is TGCAGTGCAACGGGACAGGGCTTCGAAAAACTGTTTTTT.

This clonotype was recorded many times. This chain links TRBV5-6 with TRBJ1-1, with TRBD1 as a possible D gene (5 bases). There are 14 residues in the CDR3. V dropped 2 bases and J dropped 0 bases, with 8 bases sitting between them. Germline assignment: CDR1 SGHDT and CDR2 YYEEEE. CDR3 sequence (DNA): TGTGCCAGCAGCTTTACGACAGTGAACACTGAAGCTTTCTTT. It yields the protein CASSFTTVNTEAFF.

In this sample, this clonotype turned up many times. The rearrangement joins TRBV7-9 to TRBJ1-4; D gene unclear. Germline CDR1 SEHNR, CDR2 FQNEAQ (reference sequence). V was shortened by 3 bases and J by 9 bases, with 11 bases between the two germline ends. This CDR3 is built from 13 residues. The DNA of the CDR3 is TGTGCCAGCAGCTTTCGGAGAGAGCAAAAACTGTTTTTT. It encodes CASSFRREQKLFF.

This chain joins TRBV4-1 and TRBJ2-3, with 8 bases lining up with TRBD2. This CDR3 has 16 residues. Trimming took 4 bases from V and 4 from J; bases not matched to a gene: 10. Germline lookup yields CDR1 MGHRA and CDR2 YSYEKL. The CDR3 loop reads CASSPLHSGGADTQYF. For the CDR3, the DNA is TGCGCCAGCAGCCCCCTTCACAGCGGGGGAGCAGATACGCAGTATTTT.

This clonotype was seen more than once but under ten times. The gene calls are TRBV5-1 and TRBJ2-3; TRBD1 agrees at 8 bases. The ends lost 4 bases at V and 4 bases at J; junction bases unmatched: 5. Germline V lookup: CDR1 SGHRS, CDR2 YFSETQ. The CDR3 consists of 14 residues. CDR3 in DNA: TGCGCCAGCAGCCAGGACAGGGTTGCAGATACGCAGTATTTT. It translates to CASSQDRVADTQYF.

In this sample, this clonotype turned up many times. The CDR3: CASSLALTGIAGNTIYF. As DNA, the CDR3 is TGTGCCAGCAGCTTAGCGCTAACAGGGATCGCTGGAAACACCATATATTTT. The rearrangement uses TRBV7-2 and TRBJ1-3, with D perhaps matching TRBD1 (6 bases). Between the trimmed V and J ends, which lost 0 bases and 2 bases, there was a span of 14 bases. Germline V gives CDR1 SGHTA, CDR2 FQGNSA. The CDR3 contains 17 residues.

This clonotype came up many times. J is TRBJ2-1 and V is TRBV15; 14 nucleotides match TRBD2. From germline, CDR1 is LNHNV and CDR2 YYDKDF (reference sequence). Trimming cost V 8 bases and J 15 bases; bases outside gene matches: 18. The CDR3 length is 16 residues. CDR3 in amino acids: CATFPPGLAGVQGPFF. DNA for the CDR3: TGTGCCACCTTCCCACCGGGACTAGCGGGAGTCCAGGGTCCGTTCTTC.

This clonotype was counted ten times or more. This chain uses TRBV5-1 with TRBJ2-1; 11 positions agree with TRBD2. V dropped 4 bases and J dropped 4; count of bases not matched to a gene: 10. CDR1 is SGHRS and CDR2 is YFSETQ in the germline V gene. The CDR3 spans 17 residues. In DNA, the CDR3 is TGCGCCAGCAGCCTAACAACTAGCGGGAGTAGGTACAATGAGCAGTTCTTC. Translating it yields CASSLTTSGSRYNEQFF. Combining the CDR3 with reference TRBV5-1 and TRBJ2-1 gives the whole variable domain KAGVTQTPRYLIKTRGQQVTLSCSPISGHRSVSWYQQTPGQGLQFLFEYFSETQRNKGNFPGRFSGRQFSNSRSEMNVSTLELGDSALYLCASSLTTSGSRYNEQFFGPGTRLTVL.

This clonotype turned up a few times. The J gene is TRBJ2-7, the V gene TRBV12-3 or TRBV12-4; D possibly corresponds to TRBD1 (6 bases). The CDR3 sequence is 14 residues long. V was trimmed by 6 bases and J by 3 bases, leaving 15 bases between them. The CDR3 reads CASSPRTDRYEQYF. CDR3 in DNA: TGTGCCAGCAGCCCTAGGACAGATCGCTACGAGCAGTACTTC.

In its sample, this clonotype was seen a few times. V usage is TRBV5-6 and J usage is TRBJ1-1, with a possible D match to TRBD1 (5 bases). The germline gives CDR1 SGHDT, CDR2 YYEEEE. CDR3 size: 13 residues. V lost 5 bases and J 5 bases, leaving 13 bases between the germline ends. The CDR3 reads CASSPKGRTEAFF. In DNA, the CDR3 is TGTGCCAGCAGTCCTAAGGGGAGAACTGAAGCTTTCTTT.

The chain has TRBV5-1 and TRBJ1-1; D might be TRBD1 (6 bases). The CDR3 runs 16 residues. Looked up from germline, CDR1 is SGHRS and CDR2 is YFSETQ. V was trimmed by 0 bases and J by 1 base, leaving 13 bases between them. The CDR3 nucleotides read TGCGCCAGCAGCTTGGAGGGGGGGACGAGGAACACTGAAGCTTTCTTT. Protein product: CASSLEGGTRNTEAFF.

This clonotype was recorded many times. V gene TRBV20-1 combines with J gene TRBJ2-1; 10 bases line up with TRBD1. The CDR3 runs 13 residues. J was trimmed by 7 bases and V by 6 bases; bases with no gene match: 6. Germline CDR1 is DFQATT and CDR2 is SNEGSKA (reference sequence). The DNA for the CDR3 is TGCAGTGCCCGCCGGACAGGGGGAAATGAGCAGTTCTTC. Protein sequence: CSARRTGGNEQFF.

This clonotype was counted many times. The chain joins TRBV15 to TRBJ1-3, with D perhaps matching TRBD1 (6 bases). V lost 3 bases and J lost 0, with 15 bases in between. The CDR3 contains 17 residues. CDR1 is LNHNV and CDR2 is YYDKDF in the germline V gene (reference sequence). Here the CDR3 reads CATSSRPYRDSGNTIYF. Here the CDR3 DNA reads TGTGCCACCAGCAGCCGCCCCTACAGGGACTCTGGAAACACCATATATTTT.

In this sample, this clonotype turned up many times. This chain links TRBV25-1 with TRBJ2-4, with a weak D call TRBD2 (6 bases). With 8 bases removed from V and 7 bases from J, the gap between germline ends came to 18 bases. The CDR3 consists of 14 residues. The germline V gene has CDR1 MGHDK and CDR2 SYGVNS. CDR3 amino acids: CASSSSAVSNIQYF. As DNA, the CDR3 is TGTGCCAGCTCGTCTAGCGCCGTCAGTAACATTCAGTACTTC.

This clonotype has a count of ten or more. CDR3 amino acids: CASSYSVHEGETFF. DNA for the CDR3: TGTGCCAGCAGTTACTCGGTACATGAGGGGGAGACTTTCTTT. The rearrangement links TRBV6-5 to TRBJ1-1, with D tentatively TRBD1 (6 bases). Trimming removed 0 bases at V and 12 bases at J, with 17 bases between. Germline CDR1 is MNHEY and CDR2 is SVGAGI. The CDR3 is made up of 14 amino acids.